The source of this T cell receptor beta chain is a study of T cells after yellow fever vaccination. This clonotype occurred many times. The CDR3 length is 14 residues. CDR1 and CDR2 from the germline V gene are SGHTA and FQGTGA. V was shortened by 2 bases and J by 2 bases, with 7 bases between the two germline ends. Using its own MiXCR run on the 5' RACE reads, TCRdb lists one record per CDR3 protein. Of about 32,000 distinct CDR3 sequences listed, 8% to 11% are singletons. The TCR originated in a man aged 18 to 29 who received the YFV17D yellow fever vaccine. Sequences were derived from PBMCs, either bulk or a sorted T-cell subset (CD4+, CD8+, memory, or dextramer-sorted; not recorded which), sampled less than 18 days after the first yellow fever vaccination. The chain employs TRBV7-3 and TRBJ1-5; D is unresolved. CDR3: CASSLGEGNQPQHF. In DNA, the CDR3 is TGTGCCAGCAGCTTAGGGGAAGGCAATCAGCCCCAGCATTTT. The full variable domain, rest sourced from reference TRBV7-3 and TRBJ1-5, is GAGVSQTPSNKVTEKGKYVELRCDPISGHTALYWYRQSLGQGPEFLIYFQGTGAADDSGLPNDRFFAVRPEGSVSTLKIQRTERGDSAVYLCASSLGEGNQPQHFGDGTRLSIL.